Given below is one TCR beta chain in context. The target antigen is unknown. The PCR employed 60 Vbeta primers together with 13 Jbeta primers. The table came from immunoSEQ multiplex PCR; TCRdb's copy has only in-frame clones and leaves some out. The table records over 100,000 clones, roughly 80% of them present only once. The data originate from a study of cytomegalovirus exposure and HLA in healthy donors. Trimming cost V 2 bases and J 3 bases; bases outside gene matches: 8. The germline V gene encodes CDR1 LNHDA and CDR2 SQIVND (reference sequence). This CDR3 has 17 amino acids. Broader study findings: Excluded: some indistinguishable V segments such as TRBV6-2 and TRBV6-3. TCR beta chain V- and J-gene trimming was linked, in a later analysis, to a missense variant in DCLRE1C.

The chain recombines TRBV19 with TRBJ2-3; 10 bases map to TRBD2. The origin of this receptor is a young man in good health and CMV-seropositive. The sample taken for sequencing was PBMCs. The DNA of the CDR3 is TGTGCCAGTAGTATAACTAGCGGGACGTTAAAGACAGATACGCAGTATTTT. This gives the protein CASSITSGTLKTDTQYF.